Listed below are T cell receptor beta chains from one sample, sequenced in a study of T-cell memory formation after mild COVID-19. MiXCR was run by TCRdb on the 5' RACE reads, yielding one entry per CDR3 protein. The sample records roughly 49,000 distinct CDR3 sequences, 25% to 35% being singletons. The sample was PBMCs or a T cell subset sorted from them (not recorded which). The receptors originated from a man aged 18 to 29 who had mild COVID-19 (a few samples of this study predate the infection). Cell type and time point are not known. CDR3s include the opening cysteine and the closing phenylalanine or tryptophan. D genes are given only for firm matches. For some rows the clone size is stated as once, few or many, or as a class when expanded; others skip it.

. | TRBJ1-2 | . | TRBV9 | CASRTEERGGYTF | TGTGCCAGCCGGACAGAGGAAAGGGGTGGCTACACCTTC
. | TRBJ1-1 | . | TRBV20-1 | CSAWGEQGNTEAFF | TGCAGTGCTTGGGGAGAACAGGGAAACACTGAAGCTTTCTTT
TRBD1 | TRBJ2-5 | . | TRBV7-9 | CASINPGQQETQYF | TGTGCCAGCATCAACCCGGGACAGCAAGAGACCCAGTACTTC
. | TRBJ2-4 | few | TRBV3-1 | CASSQEIGTVKNIQYF | TGTGCCAGCAGCCAAGAGATCGGGACTGTCAAAAACATTCAGTACTTC
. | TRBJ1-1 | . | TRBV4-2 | CASSQEVGGPEAFF | TGTGCCAGCAGCCAAGAAGTGGGGGGGCCTGAAGCTTTCTTT
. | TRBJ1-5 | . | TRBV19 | CASSITGGRQPQHF | TGTGCCAGTAGTATCACCGGGGGTAGGCAGCCCCAGCATTTT
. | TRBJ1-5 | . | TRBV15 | CATAIIGSNQPQHF | TGTGCCACCGCCATCATCGGGAGCAATCAGCCCCAGCATTTT
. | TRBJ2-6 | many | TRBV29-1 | CSVALSGANVLTF | TGCAGCGTGGCTCTCTCTGGGGCCAACGTCCTGACTTTC
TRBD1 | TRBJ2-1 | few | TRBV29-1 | CSVEEWARDSYNEQFF | TGCAGCGTTGAAGAATGGGCCAGGGACAGCTACAATGAGCAGTTCTTC
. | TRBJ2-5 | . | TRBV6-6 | CASSVWQQETQYF | TGTGCCAGCTCAGTCTGGCAGCAAGAGACCCAGTACTTC
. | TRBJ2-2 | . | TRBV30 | CAWEPGRVGGELFF | TGTGCCTGGGAACCCGGCAGGGTCGGCGGGGAGCTGTTTTTT
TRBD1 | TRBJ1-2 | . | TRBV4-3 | CASSQVGGGANYGYTF | TGCGCCAGCAGCCAAGTTGGAGGGGGCGCGAACTATGGCTACACCTTC
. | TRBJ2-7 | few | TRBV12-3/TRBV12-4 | CASTWGDNYEQYF | TGTGCCAGCACCTGGGGGGACAACTACGAGCAGTACTTC
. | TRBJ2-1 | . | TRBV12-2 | CASRPTSFHEQFF | TGTGCAAGTCGCCCGACTAGTTTCCATGAGCAGTTCTTC
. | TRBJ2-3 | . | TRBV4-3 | CASSQDTGPQYF | TGCGCCAGCAGCCAAGACACAGGGCCGCAGTATTTT
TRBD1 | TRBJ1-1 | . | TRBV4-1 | CASSQEGRGLGEDTEAFF | TGCGCCAGCAGCCAAGAGGGCAGGGGGCTGGGGGAGGACACTGAAGCTTTCTTT
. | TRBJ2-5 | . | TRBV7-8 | CASSPFGDSLETQYF | TGTGCCAGCAGCCCGTTCGGGGATAGTCTAGAGACCCAGTACTTC
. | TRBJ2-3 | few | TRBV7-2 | CASSPGLYTQYF | TGTGCCAGCAGCCCCGGTCTCTATACGCAGTATTTT
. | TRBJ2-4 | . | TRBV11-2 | CASSLPSPIQYF | TGTGCCAGCAGCTTACCCTCCCCCATTCAGTACTTC
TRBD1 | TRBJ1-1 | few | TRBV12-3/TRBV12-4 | CASSPLGQGNMNTEAFF | TGTGCCAGCAGTCCTCTGGGACAGGGCAACATGAACACTGAAGCTTTCTTT
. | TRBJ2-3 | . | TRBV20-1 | CSAHGTDSTDTQYF | TGCAGTGCCCATGGGACGGATAGCACAGATACGCAGTATTTT
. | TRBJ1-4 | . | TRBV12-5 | CASGPVGRDEKLFF | TGTGCTAGTGGCCCGGTCGGCCGGGATGAAAAACTGTTTTTT
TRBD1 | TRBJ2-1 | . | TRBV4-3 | CASSQDSGGAVSEQFF | TGCGCCAGCAGCCAAGATTCAGGGGGCGCGGTCAGTGAGCAGTTCTTC
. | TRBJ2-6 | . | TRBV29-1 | CSALLGRASSGANVLTF | TGCAGCGCTCTCCTGGGCAGGGCGTCTTCTGGGGCCAACGTCCTGACTTTC
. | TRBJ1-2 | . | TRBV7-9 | CASSLENAGYTF | TGTGCCAGCAGCTTAGAGAACGCCGGCTACACCTTC
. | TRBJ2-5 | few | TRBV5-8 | CASSMSSQETQYF | TGTGCCAGCAGCATGAGTAGCCAAGAGACCCAGTACTTC
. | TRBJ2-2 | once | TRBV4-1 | CASSQRSAGELFF | TGCGCCAGCAGCCAAAGAAGCGCCGGGGAGCTGTTTTTT
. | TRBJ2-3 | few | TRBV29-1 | CSVFFAGEDTQYF | TGCAGCGTTTTTTTTGCAGGGGAAGATACGCAGTATTTT
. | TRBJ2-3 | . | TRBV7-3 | CASSPAPSITDTQYF | TGTGCCAGCAGCCCCGCCCCCAGCATCACAGATACGCAGTATTTT
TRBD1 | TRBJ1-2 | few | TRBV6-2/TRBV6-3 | CASNKGAGGYTF | TGTGCCAGCAATAAGGGGGCCGGTGGCTACACCTTC
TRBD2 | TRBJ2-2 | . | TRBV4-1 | CASSPGLAGEGRTGELFF | TGCGCCAGCAGCCCCGGCCTAGCGGGGGAAGGGAGGACCGGGGAGCTGTTTTTT
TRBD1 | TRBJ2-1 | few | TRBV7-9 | CGWTGSYNEQFF | TGTGGGTGGACAGGCTCCTACAATGAGCAGTTCTTC
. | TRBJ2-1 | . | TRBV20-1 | CSASPGGDEQFF | TGCAGTGCTAGTCCAGGGGGGGATGAGCAGTTCTTC
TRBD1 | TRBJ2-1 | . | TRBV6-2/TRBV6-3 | CASSSGQGKNEQFF | TGTGCCAGCAGTTCGGGACAGGGGAAAAATGAGCAGTTCTTC
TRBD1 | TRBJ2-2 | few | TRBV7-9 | CASSVSPGQGEGTGELFF | TGTGCCAGCAGCGTATCCCCGGGACAGGGAGAAGGCACCGGGGAGCTGTTTTTT
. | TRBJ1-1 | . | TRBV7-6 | CASSRVRGTEAFF | TGTGCCAGCAGCCGTGTCCGCGGGACTGAAGCTTTCTTT
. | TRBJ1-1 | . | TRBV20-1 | CSARGRWNTEAFF | TGCAGTGCTAGGGGACGGTGGAACACTGAAGCTTTCTTT
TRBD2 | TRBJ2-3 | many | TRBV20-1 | CSARVSISSLSTSGYHTDTQYF | TGCAGTGCTAGAGTATCGATCTCCTCTCTCTCGACTAGCGGGTATCACACAGATACGCAGTATTTT
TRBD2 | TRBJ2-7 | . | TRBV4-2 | CASSLERGEPYEQYF | TGTGCCAGCAGCCTGGAGCGGGGTGAGCCCTACGAGCAGTACTTC
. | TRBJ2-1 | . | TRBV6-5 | CASSPGGRREQFF | TGTGCCAGCAGCCCCGGTGGGCGTCGTGAGCAGTTCTTC
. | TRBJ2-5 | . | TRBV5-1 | CASHPRGQETQYF | TGCGCCAGCCACCCCCGGGGTCAAGAGACCCAGTACTTC
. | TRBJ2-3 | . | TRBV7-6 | CASSPRVSGSTDTQYF | TGTGCCAGCAGCCCCCGGGTTAGCGGCAGCACAGATACGCAGTATTTT
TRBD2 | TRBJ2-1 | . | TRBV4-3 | CASSQDRLAGAHGEQFF | TGCGCCAGCAGCCAAGATCGGCTAGCGGGGGCCCATGGGGAGCAGTTCTTC
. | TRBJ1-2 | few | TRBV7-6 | CASSSQTFYGYTF | TGTGCCAGCAGCTCCCAGACTTTCTATGGCTACACCTTC
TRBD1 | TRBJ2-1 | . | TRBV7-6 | CASSPLTGSYNEQFF | TGTGCCAGCAGCCCTCTGACAGGGTCCTACAATGAGCAGTTCTTC
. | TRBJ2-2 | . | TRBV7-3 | CASSSSGAVGTGELFF | TGTGCCAGCAGCTCTTCCGGGGCGGTGGGGACCGGGGAGCTGTTTTTT
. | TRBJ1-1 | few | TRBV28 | CASSLGTEAFF | TGTGCCAGCAGTTTAGGCACTGAAGCTTTCTTT
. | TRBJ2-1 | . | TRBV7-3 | CASSLGGTSSYNEQFF | TGTGCCAGCAGCTTAGGGGGGACCTCCTCCTACAATGAGCAGTTCTTC
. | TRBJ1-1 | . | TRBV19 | CASSITSGQNTEAFF | TGTGCCAGTAGTATAACATCGGGACAGAACACTGAAGCTTTCTTT
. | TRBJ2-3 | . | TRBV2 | CASSDSTDTQYF | TGTGCCAGCAGTGACAGCACAGATACGCAGTATTTT
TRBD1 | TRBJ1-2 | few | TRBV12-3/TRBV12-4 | CASSAGGPGYTF | TGTGCCAGCAGCGCAGGGGGCCCGGGCTACACCTTC